This T cell receptor beta chain was identified during a study of T cells in Graves' hyperthyroidism and ophthalmopathy (dated by TCRdb to about 2019). For the study in its entirety: Peripheral blood samples were taken at the time of initial diagnosis, prior to any treatment. To identify TCR V-J signatures that set the groups apart, the researchers used a discovery cohort of 100 patients, made up of around 42 with Graves' ophthalmopathy and 57 with stable Graves' hyperthyroidism. An independent validation cohort of some 18 hyperthyroidism patients and roughly 16 patients who later progressed to ophthalmopathy tested prospective prediction of ophthalmopathy. Following sampling, methimazole starting at 30 mg daily was given to hyperthyroidism patients, and high-dose intravenous methylprednisolone was given to ophthalmopathy patients. The approximately 100 discovery patients were randomly divided into training and test sets at a 7:3 ratio. The paper reports TCR Vbeta CDR3 sequencing of over 130 peripheral blood samples: around 45 ophthalmopathy, fewer than 85 hyperthyroidism and around 17 progressor patients. The study also compared thyroid tissue and blood T-cell repertoires from five or six Graves' hyperthyroidism patients. General conclusions and limits of the study: Blood samples also contained most of the expanded thyroid clonotypes (frequency above 0.001), which suggests that blood repertoires may reflect thyroid immune responses. In validation, the model predicted progression to ophthalmopathy a median of approximately 6.6 months before onset, with approximately 70% sensitivity and more than 72% specificity. Sample size was not statistically predetermined, and investigators were not blinded to group allocation. A 13 V-J signature model separated ophthalmopathy from stable hyperthyroidism, with just over 85% sensitivity and about 81% specificity in cross-validation and 80%/75% in testing.

Hyperthyroidism patients were aged 18 to 65 years and newly diagnosed, with disease duration of less than 2 months. Patients with uncontrolled infections, other autoimmune diseases, pregnancy or lactation were excluded. Diagnoses were established on the basis of clinical symptoms, serum thyroxine and TRAb, thyroid ultrasound, and orbital computed tomography. Blood from progressor patients was collected at the time of first diagnosis with hyperthyroidism, before any ophthalmopathy symptoms had appeared. Ficoll-Paque density gradient centrifugation was used to isolate PBMCs from under 11 ml of fresh peripheral blood. Progressor patients were initially diagnosed with Graves' hyperthyroidism and developed ophthalmopathy during follow-up. Total RNA was extracted using Trizol reagent, and RNA quality was assessed on an Agilent 2100 Bioanalyzer. This clonotype was recorded a few times. Its cognate antigen has yet to be identified. A much larger clone is a single base away; this may be a read error.

The TCR beta CDR3 regions were amplified from the RNA transcripts. A first-round RT-PCR of the TCR CDR3 used the HTBI primer set with the Qiagen OneStep RT-PCR kit. A second multiplex PCR round built the libraries, followed by size selection and purification. Paired-end sequencing of the libraries was performed with 100 bp reads on an Illumina HiSeq2000. In the original analysis: Raw data were processed with SOAPnuke, discarding reads with adapters, uncalled bases, mean Phred below 15, or no exact constant-primer or identifier match. COPE v1.2.5 was used to merge high-quality paired reads, and clonotypes were defined as unique nucleotide sequences. MiTCR v1.1 was used to align the clonotypes against IMGT TRBV, TRBD and TRBJ reference segments. Only V-J combinations with frequency above 0.0001, covering 99% to 99.2% of repertoires, were analysed. A TCS score was defined as the ratio between F50 (clonal expansion) and ExV (chaos), using BLOSUM62-based TCRdist between CDR3 peptides within each V-J. Welch's t-statistics and random forest reduced several hundred V-J features to some 14, which were used in a naive Bayes classifier (R e1071). Starting from the raw public reads, TCRdb applied fastp trimming at Q25, assembled clones with MiXCR and retained in-frame beta chains. Every entry covers one CDR3 protein and lists the most common genes and DNA from its rows. The V and J calls and clone size come from TCRdb's table, not from the authors' own analysis. Counted in this sample were about 720,000 distinct CDR3 sequences; roughly a sixth of them appeared once. Approximately 15% of the sample goes to the ten largest clones.

Looking up the germline V gene (reference sequence) yields CDR1 SGHKS and CDR2 YYEKEE. CDR3 length: 15 amino acids, cysteine to phenylalanine. CDR3 DNA only is kept here, 45 bases in frame from base 1. Unmatched junction bases come to 2, with V trimmed by 3 bases and J by 0 bases. The sequenced sample consisted of blood. This TCR came from a woman in her forties or fifties with Graves' hyperthyroidism that later progressed to Graves' ophthalmopathy. The sequence joins TRBV5-5 to TRBJ2-1, with 8 junctional bases fitting TRBD1. Here is the DNA: TGTGCCAGCAGCTGGGACAGGAGCTCCTACAATGAGCAGTTCTTC. It specifies CASSWDRSSYNEQFF.